This T cell receptor beta chain was sequenced in a study of Graves' ophthalmopathy and Graves' hyperthyroidism. Germline V CDR1 and CDR2: LNHNV, YYDKDF (reference sequence). There are 14 residues in the CDR3. Trimming removed 0 bases from V and 6 bases from J; junction bases left unmatched: 4. RNA transcripts were the template, and TCR beta CDR3 regions were amplified from them. First-round RT-PCR used HTBI primers; second-round multiplex PCR followed. Via MiXCR, TCRdb re-called the multiplex PCR reads, giving one row per CDR3 protein. The sample records just over 600,000 distinct CDR3 sequences, 20% to 25% being singletons. This clonotype was recorded once.

The sequence was collected from a woman between 18 and 30 years old with stable Graves' hyperthyroidism. Some clones in this sample may be carry-over from other donors' samples. The chain joins TRBV15 to TRBJ1-2; 7 positions agree with TRBD1. Sequencing was performed on peripheral blood. This chain's CDR3 is CATSRERRGDGYTF. The CDR3, as DNA: TGTGCCACCAGCAGAGAACGCAGGGGGGATGGCTACACCTTC.